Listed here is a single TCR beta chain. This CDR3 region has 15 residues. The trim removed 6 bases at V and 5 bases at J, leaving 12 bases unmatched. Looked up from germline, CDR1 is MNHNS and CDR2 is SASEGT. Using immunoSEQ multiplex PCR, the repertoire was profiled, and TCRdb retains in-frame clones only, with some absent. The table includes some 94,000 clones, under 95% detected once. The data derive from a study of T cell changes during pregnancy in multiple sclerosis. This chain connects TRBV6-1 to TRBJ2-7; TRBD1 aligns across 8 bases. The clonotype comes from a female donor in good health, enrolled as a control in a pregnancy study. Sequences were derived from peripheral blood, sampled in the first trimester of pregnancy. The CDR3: CASRDLGTGTHEQYF. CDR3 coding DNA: TGTGCCAGCAGAGACCTGGGGACAGGAACCCACGAGCAGTACTTC.